Below, 29 T cell receptor beta chains from the same sample are listed, as sequenced in a study of blood T cell repertoires in COVID-19. The method was immunoSEQ multiplex PCR; TCRdb's version includes in-frame clones alone and lacks a portion of them. The sample comprises 200,000 to 250,000 clones, under 95% of which are singletons, and 1% to 1.5% rests with the top ten. Material for sequencing was peripheral blood. These receptors originate from a man younger than 40 with acute or convalescent COVID-19.

V and J are TRBV19 and TRBJ2-2; 7 positions agree with TRBD1. CDR3 length: 14 amino acids. CDR1 and CDR2 (germline): LNHDA, SQIVND (reference sequence). V lost 4 bases, J lost 6 bases, and 5 bases stayed unmatched. CDR3 residues: CASSKDRSAGELFF. CDR3 bases: TGTGCCAGTAGTAAGGACAGGTCGGCCGGGGAGCTGTTTTTT.

The rearrangement joins TRBV5-1 to TRBJ1-4; maybe TRBD1 (6 bases). V was clipped by 4 bases and J by 6 bases, with 10 bases between them. CDR3 length equals 13 residues. CDR1 and CDR2 from the germline V gene are SGHRS and YFSETQ. The CDR3 region is CASSLGAYEKLFF. DNA for the CDR3: TGCGCCAGCAGCCTGGGGGCCTATGAAAAACTGTTTTTT.

The CDR3 DNA sequence: TGCGCCAGCAGCCAAGGTCGTAACAGGGGCTACGAGCAGTACTTC. It yields the protein CASSQGRNRGYEQYF. V is TRBV4-1 and J is TRBJ2-7, with 7 bases identical to TRBD1. CDR1 MGHRA and CDR2 YSYEKL come from the germline V gene. V trimming: 1 base; J trimming: 3 bases; junction bases outside the gene matches: 6. This CDR3 has 15 amino acids.

J is TRBJ1-1 and V is TRBV4-1; unclear D gene. The CDR3 spans 15 residues. CDR1 and CDR2 (germline): MGHRA, YSYEKL. V shed 0 bases and J shed 10 bases, with 18 bases lying between them. The CDR3 sequence is CASSQDIDSRSSAFF. The CDR3 DNA follows: TGCGCCAGCAGCCAAGATATTGACTCCCGGTCGTCAGCTTTCTTT.

The chain has TRBV2 and TRBJ1-2, with 9 bases that match TRBD1. Germline trimming cut 8 bases from V and 1 base from J; bases unmatched to any gene: 5. This CDR3 is 14 amino acids long. Germline V gene lookup returns CDR1 SNHLY and CDR2 FYNNEI. This chain's CDR3 is CASCRDRVNYGYTF. In DNA form, the CDR3 reads TGTGCCAGCTGCCGGGACAGGGTTAACTATGGCTACACCTTC.

This clone was detected once. The chain recombines TRBV7-2 with TRBJ2-1, with 15 bases identical to TRBD2. Germline CDR1 reads SGHTA; CDR2 reads FQGNSA. V was pared by 5 bases and J by 7 bases, with 12 bases of the junction left unmatched. There are 18 residues in the CDR3. CDR3 in DNA: TGTGCCAGCAGCCAATCGACAGGACTAGCGGGGGGGCCAAATGAGCAGTTCTTC. This codes for CASSQSTGLAGGPNEQFF.

This CDR3 reads CASTWVGTDPYNEQFF. The CDR3 DNA follows: TGTGCCAGCACCTGGGTTGGGACTGATCCTTACAATGAGCAGTTCTTC. V usage is TRBV13 and J usage is TRBJ2-1; D may be TRBD2 (6 bases). This CDR3 comprises 16 residues. Germline V gene data show CDR1 as PRHDT and CDR2 as FYEKMQ (reference sequence). The V end was cut by 7 bases, the J end by 4 bases, with 20 bases between.

As DNA, the CDR3 is TGTGCCAGCAGCCTGCTAGTTGGTGGGAGGGTCCCCTACGAGCAGTACTTC. Translation: CASSLLVGGRVPYEQYF. The chain links TRBV5-5 to TRBJ2-7, with TRBD2 matching over 7 bases. V dropped 4 bases and J dropped 2; count of bases not matched to a gene: 15. CDR1 SGHKS and CDR2 YYEKEE come from the germline V gene (reference sequence). This CDR3 comprises 17 residues.

The CDR3 sequence is CASRKEAGQGPFEAFF. The CDR3 region has the DNA TGTGCCAGCAGGAAGGAAGCGGGACAGGGCCCCTTCGAAGCTTTCTTT. This chain joins TRBV2 and TRBJ1-1, with TRBD1 identical over 9 bases. The CDR3 is 16 amino acids. Germline CDR1 reads SNHLY; CDR2 reads FYNNEI. Trimming removed 6 bases from V and 8 bases from J; junction bases left unmatched: 16.

This clone was seen once. The rearrangement uses TRBV6-4 and TRBJ1-1; the D gene is possibly TRBD1 (5 bases). V gave up 6 bases and J gave up 7 bases, with 9 bases separating them. CDR3 length equals 11 residues. Germline V gene sequence: CDR1 MRHNA, CDR2 SNTAGT. The CDR3 sequence: CASSSGGEAFF. For the CDR3, the DNA is TGTGCCAGCAGCTCCGGGGGTGAAGCTTTCTTT.

The chain uses TRBV5-1 and TRBJ2-7; 8 bases match TRBD1. Looked up from germline, CDR1 is SGHRS and CDR2 is YFSETQ. The CDR3 extends over 16 amino acids. Losses at the gene ends were 4 bases for V and 2 bases for J; bases not matched to a gene: 11. The CDR3 spells CASSPARGTGTYEQYF. The CDR3 coding sequence is TGCGCCAGCAGCCCCGCTCGGGGGACAGGAACCTACGAGCAGTACTTC.

This clone occurred once. The chain employs TRBV19 and TRBJ1-5; the D is unclear. CDR1 is LNHDA and CDR2 is SQIVND in the germline V gene (reference sequence). This CDR3 has 14 residues. Trimming pared 5 bases from V and 2 bases from J, leaving 10 bases between. CDR3 coding DNA: TGTGCCAGTAGTGGAGCGGTACGCAATCAGCCCCAGCATTTT. The encoded protein is CASSGAVRNQPQHF.

This chain connects TRBV5-1 to TRBJ2-7; D is possibly TRBD2 (5 bases). Trimming took 0 bases from V and 4 from J, leaving 14 bases between them. The germline V gene has CDR1 SGHRS and CDR2 YFSETQ. The CDR3 totals 15 residues. The CDR3 DNA reads TGCGCCAGCAGCTTGGAAGAACGAGGGAGATACGAGCAGTACTTC. Residues: CASSLEERGRYEQYF.

V is TRBV5-4 and J is TRBJ2-6; 10 nucleotides align to TRBD1. CDR3 length: 17 residues. Germline V gene data show CDR1 as SGHNT and CDR2 as YYREEE (reference sequence). J lost 4 bases, V lost 2 bases, and 6 bases had no gene match. The CDR3, as DNA: TGTGCCAGCAGCTTCCGGGACAGGGGTGTGGGGGCCAACGTCCTGACTTTC. This translates into CASSFRDRGVGANVLTF.

This sequence joins TRBV7-9 and TRBJ2-1; 10 bases are a match to TRBD2. Looked up from germline, CDR1 is SEHNR and CDR2 is FQNEAQ (reference sequence). The CDR3 sequence is 17 residues long. The junction had 8 bases not matched to a gene; V was cut back by 5 bases and J by 1 base. The CDR3 is CASSGRLAGISYNEQFF. The CDR3 DNA sequence: TGTGCCAGCAGCGGACGACTAGCGGGTATTTCCTACAATGAGCAGTTCTTC.

The genes are TRBV28 and TRBJ1-5; TRBD1 is a possible D gene (6 bases). CDR1 is MDHEN and CDR2 is SYDVKM in the germline V gene. The V end lost 3 bases, the J end lost 6 bases, and 12 bases lay between the germline ends. The CDR3 is made up of 14 amino acids. The CDR3 reads CASSLRQAAQPQHF. The CDR3 bases are TGTGCCAGCAGTTTGCGACAGGCCGCTCAGCCCCAGCATTTT.

The chain is built from TRBV6-4 and TRBJ1-5; 7 bases line up with TRBD1. The CDR3 contains 15 residues. With V trimmed by 6 bases and J by 2 bases, 7 bases remained unmatched. Germline V lookup: CDR1 MRHNA, CDR2 SNTAGT. The CDR3: CASSPTGEGNQPQHF. The CDR3 DNA reads as TGTGCCAGCAGCCCTACAGGGGAAGGCAATCAGCCCCAGCATTTT.

The CDR3 DNA is TGTGCCAGCAGTCGACAGGGCTACGAGCAGTACTTC. Translation gives CASSRQGYEQYF. The chain joins TRBV6-5 to TRBJ2-7, with 7 bases identical to TRBD1. Trimming removed 5 bases from V and 3 bases from J; junction bases left unmatched: 1. The CDR3 runs to 12 residues. CDR1 MNHEY and CDR2 SVGAGI come from the germline V gene.

V gene TRBV5-1 combines with J gene TRBJ2-1, with TRBD2 identical over 13 bases. The CDR3 is 16 residues long. After removal of 4 bases from V and 5 bases from J, the junction contained 6 bases not matched to a gene. Germline V gene sequence: CDR1 SGHRS, CDR2 YFSETQ. CDR3 protein: CASSRTGLAGNNEQFF. CDR3 sequence (DNA): TGCGCCAGCAGCCGTACGGGACTAGCGGGAAACAATGAGCAGTTCTTC.

In its sample, this clone was seen once. For the CDR3, the DNA is TGTGCCAGCAGTAGGACAGGGTCAACCTACGAGCAGTACTTC. Translated: CASSRTGSTYEQYF. This chain joins TRBV28 and TRBJ2-7; 8 positions match TRBD1. V shed 5 bases, J shed 2 bases, and the junction held 5 bases outside the gene matches. Germline CDR1 is MDHEN and CDR2 is SYDVKM. This CDR3 spans 14 amino acids.

The chain has TRBV7-9 and TRBJ2-7; D is undetermined. The germline V and J ends were trimmed by 5 bases and 3 bases, with 5 bases remaining between them. CDR3 size: 11 residues. CDR1 SEHNR and CDR2 FQNEAQ come from the germline V gene (reference sequence). The CDR3 nucleotides read TGTGCCAGCAGCCCCATCTACGAGCAGTACTTC. This translates into CASSPIYEQYF.

The chain recombines TRBV5-1 with TRBJ2-3; D is perhaps TRBD1 (6 bases). V lost 4 bases, J lost 8 bases, and 17 bases lay in between. The V gene's germline CDR1 is SGHRS and CDR2 YFSETQ. This CDR3 region has 14 residues. The CDR3 sequence is CASSLGQSPATQYF. CDR3 nucleotides: TGCGCCAGCAGCCTCGGACAGAGCCCGGCTACGCAGTATTTT. Based on the CDR3 plus reference TRBV5-1 and TRBJ2-3, the full variable domain is KAGVTQTPRYLIKTRGQQVTLSCSPISGHRSVSWYQQTPGQGLQFLFEYFSETQRNKGNFPGRFSGRQFSNSRSEMNVSTLELGDSALYLCASSLGQSPATQYFGPGTRLTVL.

Notes on this clone: A read error is likely, as this CDR3 ends without the conserved phenylalanine or tryptophan. The DNA is omitted, as the CDR3 cannot be located on it reliably, and the CDR3 follows TCRdb's listing. The gene calls are TRBV6-5 and TRBJ1-3; the table's D call, TRBD1, has no DNA check behind it. The CDR3 totals 14 residues, both ends included. Germline CDR1 reads MNHEY; CDR2 reads SVGAGI. CDR3 region: CASSPDRYHPNETL.

V usage is TRBV27 and J usage is TRBJ1-5, with D maybe TRBD1 (6 bases). The germline CDR1 and CDR2 sequences are MNHEY and SMNVEV (reference sequence). V was pared by 2 bases and J by 2 bases, with 16 bases between. The CDR3 is 17 residues long. CDR3 region: CASSLTSTGFRNQPQHF. DNA of the CDR3: TGTGCCAGCAGTTTAACCTCAACAGGGTTCCGCAATCAGCCCCAGCATTTT.

The chain employs TRBV3-1 (or the pseudogene TRBV3-2) and TRBJ2-2; possible D gene TRBD1, 6 bases. Trimming pared 5 bases from V and 4 bases from J, leaving 11 bases between. The CDR3 has 14 amino acids. Germline V gives CDR1 LGHDT, CDR2 YNNKEL (reference sequence). CDR3 sequence (DNA): TGTGCCAGCAGCGCACGGACAGCCACCGGGGAGCTGTTTTTT. Protein: CASSARTATGELFF.

The V call is TRBV27, the J call TRBJ2-5, with TRBD2 as a possible D gene (6 bases). CDR1 and CDR2 (germline): MNHEY, SMNVEV (reference sequence). The CDR3 contains 16 residues. Trimming cost V 4 bases and J 4 bases, with 19 bases left between them. CDR3 coding DNA: TGTGCCAGCAGTTCTCCCCGGGACTCCCCGCCAGAGACCCAGTACTTC. This sequence encodes CASSSPRDSPPETQYF.

The V gene is TRBV3-1 (or the pseudogene TRBV3-2), the J gene TRBJ1-6; the D is unclear. The CDR3 extends over 13 amino acids. Trimming pared 1 base from V and 8 bases from J, leaving 6 bases between. Germline V lookup: CDR1 LGHDT, CDR2 YNNKEL (reference sequence). The CDR3 nucleotides read TGTGCCAGCAGCCAAGGGGAGTATTCACCCCTCCACTTT. This gives the protein CASSQGEYSPLHF.

The rearrangement links TRBV7-9 to TRBJ2-1; perhaps TRBD2 as D (6 bases). Trimming removed 3 bases at V and 1 base at J, with 22 bases between. CDR1 and CDR2 from the germline V gene are SEHNR and FQNEAQ (reference sequence). The CDR3 is made up of 19 amino acids. The CDR3 spells CASSFQKGPRGRSYNEQFF. DNA for the CDR3: TGTGCCAGCAGCTTCCAAAAGGGGCCTCGGGGGAGGTCCTACAATGAGCAGTTCTTC.

This chain uses TRBV30 with TRBJ1-3; 12 positions agree with TRBD1. The CDR3 loop spans 14 amino acids. Germline trimming cut 5 bases from V and 4 bases from J; bases unmatched to any gene: 3. From germline, CDR1 is GTSNPN and CDR2 SVGIG (reference sequence). Written as DNA, the CDR3 is TGTGCCTGGGGGACAGGGGGCGGCGGAAACACCATATATTTT. Translation gives CAWGTGGGGNTIYF.